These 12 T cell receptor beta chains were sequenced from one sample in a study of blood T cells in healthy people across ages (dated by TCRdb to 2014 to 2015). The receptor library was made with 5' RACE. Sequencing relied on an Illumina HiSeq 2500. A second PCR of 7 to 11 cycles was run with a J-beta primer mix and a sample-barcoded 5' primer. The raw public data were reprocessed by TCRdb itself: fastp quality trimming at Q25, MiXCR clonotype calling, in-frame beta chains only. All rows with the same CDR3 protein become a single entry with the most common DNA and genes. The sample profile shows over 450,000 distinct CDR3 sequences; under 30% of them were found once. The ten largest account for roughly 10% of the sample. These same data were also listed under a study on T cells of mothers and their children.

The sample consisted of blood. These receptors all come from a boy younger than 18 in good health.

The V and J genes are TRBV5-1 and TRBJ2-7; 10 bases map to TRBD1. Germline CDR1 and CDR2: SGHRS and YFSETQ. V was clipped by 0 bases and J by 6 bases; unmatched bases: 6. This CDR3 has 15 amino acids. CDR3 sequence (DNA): TGCGCCAGCAGCTTGGCGGGGACAGGGGAAGGCGAGCAGTACTTC. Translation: CASSLAGTGEGEQYF.

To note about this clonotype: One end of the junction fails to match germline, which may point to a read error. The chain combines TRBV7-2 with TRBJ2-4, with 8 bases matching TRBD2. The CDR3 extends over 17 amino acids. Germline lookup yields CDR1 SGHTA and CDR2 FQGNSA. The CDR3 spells CASSSSVSGSGENIQHF. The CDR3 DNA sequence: TGTGCCAGCAGCTCGAGTGTCAGCGGGAGTGGGGAAAACATTCAGCACTTC. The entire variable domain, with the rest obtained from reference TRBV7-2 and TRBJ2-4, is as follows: GAGVSQSPSNKVTEKGKDVELRCDPISGHTALYWYRQSLGQGLEFLIYFQGNSAPDKSGLPSDRFSAERTGGSVSTLTIQRTQQEDSAVYLCASSSSVSGSGENIQHFGAGTRLSVL.

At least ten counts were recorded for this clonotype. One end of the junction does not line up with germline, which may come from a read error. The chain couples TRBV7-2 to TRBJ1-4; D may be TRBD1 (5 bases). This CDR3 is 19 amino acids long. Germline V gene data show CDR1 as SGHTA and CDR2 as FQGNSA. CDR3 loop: CASSPKGPYRIATNEKLFF. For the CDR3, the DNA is TGTGCCAGCAGCCCAAAGGGACCCTACAGGATCGCAACTAATGAAAAGCTGTTTTTT.

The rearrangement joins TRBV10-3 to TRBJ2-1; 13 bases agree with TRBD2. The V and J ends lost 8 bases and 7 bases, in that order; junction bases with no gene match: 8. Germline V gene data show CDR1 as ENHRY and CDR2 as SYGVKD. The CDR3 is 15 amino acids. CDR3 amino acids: CAILAGTSGKNEQFF. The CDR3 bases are TGTGCCATCTTGGCGGGGACTAGCGGGAAGAATGAGCAGTTCTTC.

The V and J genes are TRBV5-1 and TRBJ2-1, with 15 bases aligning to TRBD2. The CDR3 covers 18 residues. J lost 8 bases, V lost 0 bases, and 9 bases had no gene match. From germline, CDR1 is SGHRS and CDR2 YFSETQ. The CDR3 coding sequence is TGCGCCAGCAGCTTGGCCATGGGACTAGCGGGGGGAGGCGATGAGCAGTTCTTC. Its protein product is CASSLAMGLAGGGDEQFF. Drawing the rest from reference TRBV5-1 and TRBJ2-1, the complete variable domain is KAGVTQTPRYLIKTRGQQVTLSCSPISGHRSVSWYQQTPGQGLQFLFEYFSETQRNKGNFPGRFSGRQFSNSRSEMNVSTLELGDSALYLCASSLAMGLAGGGDEQFFGPGTRLTVL.

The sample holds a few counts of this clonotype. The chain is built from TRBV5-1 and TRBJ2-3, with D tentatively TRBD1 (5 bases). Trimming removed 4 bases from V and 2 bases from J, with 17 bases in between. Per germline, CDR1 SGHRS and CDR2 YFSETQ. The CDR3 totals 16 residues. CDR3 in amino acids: CASSQGPQGTTDTQYF. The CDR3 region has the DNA TGCGCCAGCAGCCAAGGTCCGCAGGGAACCACAGATACGCAGTATTTT.

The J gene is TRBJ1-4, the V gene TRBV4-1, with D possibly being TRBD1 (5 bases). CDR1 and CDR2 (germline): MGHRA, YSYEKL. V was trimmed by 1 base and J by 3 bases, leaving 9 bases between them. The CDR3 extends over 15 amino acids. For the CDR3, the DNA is TGCGCCAGCAGCCAAGGCCAGGGATCTAATGAAAAACTGTTTTTT. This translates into CASSQGQGSNEKLFF.

The CDR3 loop reads CSVEISGGHEQYF. CDR3 coding DNA: TGCAGCGTTGAAATATCGGGGGGGCACGAGCAGTACTTC. The J gene is TRBJ2-7, the V gene TRBV29-1; 8 bases fit TRBD2. The CDR3 spans 13 residues. J lost 5 bases, V lost 2 bases, and 5 bases had no gene match. Germline CDR1 and CDR2: SQVTM and ANQGSEA.

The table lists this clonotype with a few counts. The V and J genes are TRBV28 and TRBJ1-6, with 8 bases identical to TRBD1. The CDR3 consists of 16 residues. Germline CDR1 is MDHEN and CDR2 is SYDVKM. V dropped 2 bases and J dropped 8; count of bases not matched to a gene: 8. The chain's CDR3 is CASSLRGPGGYSPLHF. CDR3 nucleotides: TGTGCCAGCAGTTTACGGGGGCCAGGGGGCTATTCACCCCTCCACTTT.

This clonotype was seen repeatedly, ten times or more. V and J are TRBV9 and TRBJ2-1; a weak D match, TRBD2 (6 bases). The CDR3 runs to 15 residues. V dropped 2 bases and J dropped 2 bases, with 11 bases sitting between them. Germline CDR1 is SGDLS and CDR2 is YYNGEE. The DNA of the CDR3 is TGTGCCAGCAGCGTTGTAGCGGAAGCCTACAATGAGCAGTTCTTC. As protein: CASSVVAEAYNEQFF.

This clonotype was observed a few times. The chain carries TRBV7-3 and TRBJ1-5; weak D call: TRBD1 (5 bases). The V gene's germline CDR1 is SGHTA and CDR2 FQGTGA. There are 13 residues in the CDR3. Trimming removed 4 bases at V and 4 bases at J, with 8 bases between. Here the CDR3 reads CASSSGANQPQHF. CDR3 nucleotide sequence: TGTGCCAGCAGCTCCGGGGCGAATCAGCCCCAGCATTTT.

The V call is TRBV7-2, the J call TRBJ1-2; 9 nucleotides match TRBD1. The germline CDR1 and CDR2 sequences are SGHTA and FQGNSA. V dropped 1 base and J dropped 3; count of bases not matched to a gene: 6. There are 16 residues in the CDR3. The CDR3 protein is CASSLGGTGPDYGYTF. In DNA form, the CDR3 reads TGTGCCAGCAGCTTAGGAGGGACAGGGCCTGACTATGGCTACACCTTC. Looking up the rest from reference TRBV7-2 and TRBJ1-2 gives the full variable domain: GAGVSQSPSNKVTEKGKDVELRCDPISGHTALYWYRQSLGQGLEFLIYFQGNSAPDKSGLPSDRFSAERTGGSVSTLTIQRTQQEDSAVYLCASSLGGTGPDYGYTFGSGTRLTVV.